A single sample is the source of the 21 T cell receptor beta chains below, sequenced in a study of metastatic and nonmetastatic thyroid tumors. TCRdb re-called the PCR reads via MiXCR. The data contain roughly 40,000 clones, about 17% of them singletons. Every patient underwent thyroid surgery untreated. The material sequenced was blood. These receptors originate from a female donor with papillary thyroid cancer or a benign thyroid nodule (not recorded which). Some clones in this sample may be carry-over from other donors' samples.

Many counts were recorded for this clone. The J gene is TRBJ2-2, the V gene TRBV5-4, with TRBD2 identical over 15 bases. The CDR3 contains 17 residues. J gave up 5 bases and V 2 bases, and 4 bases lay outside the gene matches. Germline lookup yields CDR1 SGHNT and CDR2 YYREEE (reference sequence). The CDR3 sequence is CASSFGTSGRQTGELFF. The CDR3 bases are TGTGCCAGCAGCTTCGGGACTAGCGGGAGGCAGACCGGGGAGCTGTTTTTT.

In its sample, this clone was seen a few times. The genes are TRBV19 and TRBJ2-7; 8 positions match TRBD1. The CDR3 is 14 residues long. Germline V gene sequence: CDR1 LNHDA, CDR2 SQIVND (reference sequence). The J segment lost 4 bases and the V segment lost 9 bases, leaving 11 bases of the junction unmatched. CDR3 region: CARSADREWYEQYF. CDR3 bases: TGTGCCAGAAGCGCGGACAGGGAGTGGTACGAGCAGTACTTC.

This clone was found many times. V and J are TRBV20-1 and TRBJ1-5; tentatively, D is TRBD1 (6 bases). Germline V CDR1 and CDR2: DFQATT, SNEGSKA (reference sequence). This CDR3 has 15 residues. Trimming pared 5 bases from V and 2 bases from J, leaving 16 bases between. The CDR3 nucleotides read TGCAGTGCTCCTTGGGGAGGGGGTGGCAATCAGCCCCAGCATTTT. It yields the protein CSAPWGGGGNQPQHF.

The chain couples TRBV28 to TRBJ2-7; perhaps TRBD2 as D (7 bases). The V and J ends lost 5 bases and 6 bases respectively, with 26 bases between them. This CDR3 contains 17 residues. Germline CDR1 and CDR2: MDHEN and SYDVKM. The CDR3 nucleotides read TGTGCCAGCAGTACTCCTAGAGGGGGGGGTGTCTCGATCGAGCAGTACTTC. This sequence encodes CASSTPRGGGVSIEQYF.

This clone was seen repeatedly, ten times or more. The chain links TRBV27 to TRBJ2-1, with 9 bases fitting TRBD2. Germline V CDR1 and CDR2: MNHEY, SMNVEV (reference sequence). The CDR3 has 12 amino acids. The ends lost 6 bases at V and 8 bases at J; junction bases unmatched: 2. CDR3: CASRTSGDEQFF. CDR3 bases: TGTGCCAGCAGGACTAGCGGTGATGAGCAGTTCTTC.

For this clone: This may arise from a read error, as a much more abundant clone is one base away. This rearrangement joins TRBV12-3 or TRBV12-4 to TRBJ2-1, with TRBD2 matching 8 bases. CDR3 size: 16 residues. The CDR3 DNA follows: TGTGCCAGCAGTGCAACGACTGGCGGGAGGTTGAGTGAGAAGTTCTTC. Residues: CASSATTGGRLSEKFF.

This sequence joins TRBV2 and TRBJ2-7, with 8 bases identical to TRBD2. The CDR3 has 15 residues. CDR1 is SNHLY, CDR2 FYNNEI, per germline. V dropped 8 bases and J dropped 3; count of bases not matched to a gene: 12. In DNA, the CDR3 is TGTGCCAGCTCCTGTCGGCGGGAGGTCCTCTACGAGCAGTACTTC. It codes for CASSCRREVLYEQYF.

Comments on this clone: Lacking the conserved final phenylalanine or tryptophan, this CDR3 likely reflects a read error. J is TRBJ2-1 and V is TRBV12-3 or TRBV12-4; TRBD2 might be the D (5 bases). V was pared by 2 bases and J by 4 bases, with 21 bases between. The CDR3 covers 18 residues. The CDR3: CASSLPGNSPLIYNEQFL. The CDR3 nucleotides read TGTGCCAGCAGTTTACCGGGGAACAGCCCCTTAATTTACAATGAGCAGTTCCTC.

This clone was detected many times. V is TRBV12-5 and J is TRBJ2-1; D is possibly TRBD1 or TRBD2 (6 bases each). Germline CDR1 LGHNT, CDR2 FRNRAP. V lost 5 bases and J lost 9, with 14 bases in between. The CDR3 runs to 13 residues. The CDR3 loop is CASGQGTGGEQFF. The CDR3 region has the DNA TGTGCTAGTGGTCAGGGGACCGGGGGTGAGCAGTTCTTC.

In this sample, this clone turned up many times. The sample contains more than one DNA sequence encoding this CDR3. This sequence joins TRBV14 and TRBJ2-5; D call uncertain. Trimming removed 1 base from V and 5 bases from J, with 11 bases in between. The V gene's germline CDR1 is SGHDN and CDR2 FVKESK. This CDR3 region has 14 residues. The chain's CDR3 is CASSQGQLQETQYF. The CDR3 DNA reads TGTGCCAGCAGCCAAGGGCAGCTCCAGGAGACCCAGTACTTC.

This clone was seen repeatedly, ten times or more. A read error may explain this, as a much larger clone is one base away. The V and J genes are TRBV2 and TRBJ2-1; 13 bases line up with TRBD2. V dropped 4 bases and J dropped 12; count of bases not matched to a gene: 6. Germline assignment: CDR1 SNHLY and CDR2 FYNNEI. The CDR3 totals 14 residues. This CDR3 reads CASSGTSGRTAQFF. In nucleotides, the CDR3 is TGTGCCAGCAGTGGGACTAGCGGGAGAACTGCGCAGTTCTTC.

This clone was observed a few times. A junction end diverges from the germline sequence, so it may reflect a read error. This chain links TRBV19 with TRBJ1-6, with a tentative D call TRBD1 (5 bases). This CDR3 contains 11 residues. CDR1 and CDR2 (germline): LNHDA, SQIVND (reference sequence). The CDR3 here is CASSDSGTVLF. The CDR3 DNA follows: TGTGCCAGTAGTGATTCCGGGACGGTTCTCTTT.

This clone showed up just once. This rearrangement joins TRBV5-8 to TRBJ1-5, with TRBD1 matching over 8 bases. The germline V gene encodes CDR1 SGHTS and CDR2 YDEGEE. Trimming at V came to 4 bases and at J to 6 bases, leaving 9 bases not matched to a gene. The CDR3 sequence is 15 residues long. CDR3 protein: CASSHPGQASQPQHF. CDR3 nucleotides: TGTGCCAGCAGCCACCCGGGACAGGCGAGTCAGCCCCAGCATTTT.

This clone was recorded once. This chain joins TRBV5-1 and TRBJ2-7; D is undetermined. This CDR3 has 15 amino acids. Between the trimmed V and J ends, which lost 0 bases and 2 bases, there was a span of 12 bases. Germline assignment: CDR1 SGHRS and CDR2 YFSETQ. CDR3 residues: CASSLAVQATYEQYF. CDR3 nucleotides: TGCGCCAGCAGCTTGGCCGTGCAGGCTACCTACGAGCAGTACTTC.

This clone was observed a few times. The chain links TRBV6-2 or TRBV6-3 to TRBJ2-3, with 10 bases lining up with TRBD1. CDR1 MNHEY and CDR2 SVGEGT come from the germline V gene. This CDR3 has 14 residues. The trim removed 2 bases at V and 4 bases at J, leaving 0 bases unmatched. The CDR3 region is CASSYGTGADTQYF. Written as DNA, the CDR3 is TGTGCCAGCAGTTACGGGACAGGGGCAGATACGCAGTATTTT.

At least ten counts were recorded for this clone. A much larger clone sits a single nucleotide away, making a read error possible. This same CDR3 is encoded by further DNA sequences in the sample. This chain uses TRBV29-1 with TRBJ2-7, with no clear D. The CDR3 loop spans 10 amino acids. CDR1 is SQVTM and CDR2 is ANQGSEA in the germline V gene. V gave up 6 bases and J gave up 7 bases, with 10 bases separating them. CDR3 nucleotide sequence: TGCAGCGTCCTCCACGTAGAGCAGTACTTC. Amino acids: CSVLHVEQYF.

This clone was detected ten times or more. CDR3 in amino acids: CSARDGTATNEKLFF. In DNA, the CDR3 is TGCAGTGCTAGAGACGGGACAGCAACTAATGAAAAACTGTTTTTT. The chain combines TRBV20-1 with TRBJ1-4; 7 positions agree with TRBD1. The CDR3 runs 15 residues. The J segment lost 0 bases and the V segment lost 0 bases, leaving 1 base of the junction unmatched. The germline gives CDR1 DFQATT, CDR2 SNEGSKA (reference sequence).

The chain joins TRBV19 to TRBJ1-2; D not resolved. The CDR3 is 13 residues long. CDR1 LNHDA and CDR2 SQIVND come from the germline V gene (reference sequence). V was pared by 0 bases and J by 6 bases, with 8 bases between. CDR3 sequence reads: CASSIDTRDGYTF. CDR3 bases: TGTGCCAGTAGTATAGATACCCGCGATGGCTACACCTTC.

Ten or more counts support this clone. V gene TRBV20-1 combines with J gene TRBJ2-1; 11 bases line up with TRBD2. From germline, CDR1 is DFQATT and CDR2 SNEGSKA (reference sequence). The CDR3 has 15 amino acids. Germline trimming cut 5 bases from V and 7 bases from J; bases unmatched to any gene: 10. The CDR3 loop is CSAARTSGRANEQFF. The DNA for the CDR3 is TGCAGTGCTGCCCGTACTAGCGGGAGAGCAAATGAGCAGTTCTTC.

This clone was observed at least ten times. Being one base from a much bigger clone, this may be a read error. V usage is TRBV6-4 and J usage is TRBJ2-3; no firm D call. Germline CDR1 is MRHNA and CDR2 is SNTAGT. V gave up 7 bases and J gave up 2 bases, with 1 base separating them. There are 10 residues in the CDR3. CDR3 amino acids: CASTTDTQYF. CDR3 nucleotide sequence: TGTGCCAGCACCACAGATACGCAGTATTTT.

This clone has more than one count but fewer than ten. The chain couples TRBV20-1 to TRBJ2-3; a weak D match, TRBD1 (8 bases). V was pared by 5 bases and J by 1 base, with 16 bases between. The CDR3 consists of 15 residues. Germline assignment: CDR1 DFQATT and CDR2 SNEGSKA (reference sequence). CDR3 nucleotide sequence: TGCAGTGCTGTAGAGCGGGACAGGCGCACAGATACGCAGTATTTT. Its protein is CSAVERDRRTDTQYF.